This entry lists 24 T cell receptor beta chains sequenced from one sample in a study of T cells in Graves' hyperthyroidism and ophthalmopathy. From RNA transcripts, TCR beta CDR3 regions were amplified. With the HTBI primer set, the TCR CDR3 went through a first round of RT-PCR. TCRdb reprocessed the multiplex PCR reads via MiXCR and lists one record per CDR3 protein. The sample lists roughly 500,000 distinct CDR3 sequences; approximately 14% were seen once. The sequencing input was blood. These receptors were obtained from a woman aged 30 to 39 with Graves' hyperthyroidism that later progressed to Graves' ophthalmopathy.

This clonotype was seen only a few times. CDR3 sequence: CASSLFPASNYGYTF. The DNA for the CDR3 is TGTGCCAGCAGCCTGTTCCCAGCCTCGAACTATGGCTACACCTTC. The chain has TRBV14 and TRBJ1-2, with D unclear. CDR3 length equals 15 residues. Trimming removed 4 bases at V and 2 bases at J, with 14 bases between. The germline V gene encodes CDR1 SGHDN and CDR2 FVKESK.

This clonotype appeared many times. The chain employs TRBV11-2 and TRBJ1-3; 7 bases line up with TRBD1. The CDR3 is 16 amino acids. CDR1 and CDR2 (germline): SGHAT, FQNNGV. V shed 4 bases and J 0 bases; nucleotides not matched to a gene: 6. DNA for the CDR3: TGTGCCAGCAGCTCCGCCACAGGGGTCTCTGGAAACACCATATATTTT. It encodes CASSSATGVSGNTIYF.

This clonotype was seen ten or more times. The chain uses TRBV12-5 and TRBJ2-3, with TRBD2 matching over 10 bases. This CDR3 is 21 amino acids long. From germline, CDR1 is LGHNT and CDR2 FRNRAP. Unmatched junction bases numbered 22, after V lost 4 bases and J lost 3 bases. In DNA form, the CDR3 reads TGTGCTAGTGGTTCCTCTGTATCGCTAGCGGGAGAGTGGTTCGGGACAGATACGCAGTATTTT. Translating it yields CASGSSVSLAGEWFGTDTQYF. The variable domain in full, completed from reference TRBV12-5 and TRBJ2-3, reads DARVTQTPRHKVTEMGQEVTMRCQPILGHNTVFWYRQTMMQGLELLAYFRNRAPLDDSGMPKDRFSAEMPDATLATLKIQPSEPRDSAVYFCASGSSVSLAGEWFGTDTQYFGPGTRLTVL.

This clonotype was counted only a few times. The chain employs TRBV7-2 and TRBJ1-2; no firm D call. This CDR3 has 17 amino acids. Trimming left V 1 base short and J 7 bases short, with 22 bases between. Germline V gene sequence: CDR1 SGHTA, CDR2 FQGNSA. The DNA for the CDR3 is TGTGCCAGCAGCTTAGGCCCGGTCACGGCCGCCGCGGCTGGCTACACCTTC. Translating it yields CASSLGPVTAAAAGYTF.

The chain joins TRBV5-5 to TRBJ2-3, with 11 bases lining up with TRBD2. Germline assignment: CDR1 SGHKS and CDR2 YYEKEE (reference sequence). CDR3 length equals 15 residues. V lost 5 bases, J lost 4 bases, and 6 bases stayed unmatched. The CDR3 region is CASRTRLAGPDTQYF. The DNA of the CDR3 is TGTGCCAGCAGAACCCGACTAGCGGGACCAGATACGCAGTATTTT.

This clonotype was detected a few times. The chain couples TRBV4-3 to TRBJ2-3; weak D call: TRBD2 (6 bases). CDR3 length equals 14 residues. The ends were cut back, 2 bases at V and 6 bases at J, with 12 bases in the middle. The germline V gene encodes CDR1 LGHNA and CDR2 YSLEER. CDR3 coding DNA: TGCGCCAGCAGCCAAAGTGAGCTAGCGGATACGCAGTATTTT. This translates into CASSQSELADTQYF.

To note about this clonotype: Just one base apart from a much larger clone, this may be a read error. The V gene is TRBV7-2, the J gene TRBJ2-3, with TRBD2 as a possible D gene (6 bases). The CDR3 length is 15 residues. V lost 4 bases and J 4 bases, leaving 15 bases between the germline ends. Germline assignment: CDR1 SGHTA and CDR2 FQGNSA. CDR3 in DNA: TGTGCCAGCAGCTCCAAGACGCGGGGTTCAGATACGCAGTATTTT. Amino acids: CASSSKTRGSDTQYF.

V and J are TRBV5-1 and TRBJ2-2; weak D call: TRBD2 (5 bases). Between the trimmed V and J ends, which lost 5 bases and 2 bases, there was a span of 10 bases. The germline V gene encodes CDR1 SGHRS and CDR2 YFSETQ. This CDR3 is built from 14 residues. The CDR3 protein is CASSTDYNTGELFF. The CDR3 DNA follows: TGCGCCAGCAGTACAGACTACAACACCGGGGAGCTGTTTTTT.

The table lists this clonotype with a few counts. V is TRBV5-1 and J is TRBJ2-5; unclear D gene. V was pared by 0 bases and J by 2 bases, with 14 bases between. This CDR3 has 16 amino acids. Germline CDR1 reads SGHRS; CDR2 reads YFSETQ. CDR3 region: CASSLATTGSQETQYF. CDR3 nucleotide sequence: TGCGCCAGCAGCTTGGCTACTACCGGCAGTCAAGAGACCCAGTACTTC.

This clonotype was observed at least ten times. The chain is built from TRBV12-5 and TRBJ2-2, with no clear D. Germline V lookup: CDR1 LGHNT, CDR2 FRNRAP. The germline V and J ends were trimmed by 0 bases and 4 bases, with 15 bases remaining between them. The CDR3 spans 17 residues. CDR3 sequence: CASGLVLSAVATGELFF. In nucleotides, the CDR3 is TGTGCTAGTGGTTTGGTACTAAGCGCAGTAGCCACCGGGGAGCTGTTTTTT.

This clonotype was seen at least ten times. V is TRBV30 and J is TRBJ2-1; the D gene is possibly TRBD2 (6 bases). This CDR3 has 14 amino acids. Germline CDR1 is GTSNPN and CDR2 is SVGIG (reference sequence). V shed 8 bases and J shed 5 bases, with 19 bases lying between them. CDR3 DNA sequence: TGTGCCGGAAACGGGAGAAAAGCGCACAATGAGCAGTTCTTC. This encodes CAGNGRKAHNEQFF.

This clonotype showed up many times. V gene TRBV2 combines with J gene TRBJ1-4; D remains ambiguous. The CDR3 runs to 15 residues. In germline, CDR1 is SNHLY, CDR2 FYNNEI. The ends were cut back, 6 bases at V and 4 bases at J, with 15 bases in the middle. The CDR3 loop is CASSRFVDNNEKLFF. CDR3 DNA: TGTGCCAGCAGCCGATTCGTTGATAATAATGAAAAACTGTTTTTT.

The chain carries TRBV20-1 and TRBJ2-7; 11 positions match TRBD2. The germline gives CDR1 DFQATT, CDR2 SNEGSKA (reference sequence). CDR3 length: 14 amino acids. J was trimmed by 3 bases and V by 0 bases; bases with no gene match: 1. CDR3 amino acids: CSARETSGNYEQYF. CDR3 nucleotides: TGCAGTGCTAGAGAGACTAGCGGGAACTACGAGCAGTACTTC.

This clonotype was detected many times. This chain connects TRBV29-1 to TRBJ2-1; D possibly uses TRBD1 or TRBD2 (5 bases each). From germline, CDR1 is SQVTM and CDR2 ANQGSEA. V dropped 0 bases and J dropped 0 bases, with 12 bases sitting between them. This CDR3 is built from 16 residues. The CDR3 DNA reads TGCAGCGTTGAAGATCCCGGGACGTACTCCTACAATGAGCAGTTCTTC. It specifies CSVEDPGTYSYNEQFF.

This clonotype showed up many times. The gene calls are TRBV6-5 and TRBJ2-1; 10 bases line up with TRBD1. Trimming cost V 2 bases and J 6 bases; bases outside gene matches: 7. The V gene's germline CDR1 is MNHEY and CDR2 SVGAGI. This CDR3 contains 16 residues. CDR3 in amino acids: CASSYGPGQGSNEQFF. CDR3 nucleotides: TGTGCCAGCAGTTACGGACCGGGACAGGGGTCCAATGAGCAGTTCTTC.

Ten or more counts support this clonotype. This chain links TRBV20-1 with TRBJ2-2; unclear D gene. CDR1 is DFQATT and CDR2 is SNEGSKA in the germline V gene (reference sequence). CDR3 size: 15 residues. Trimming removed 3 bases from V and 2 bases from J, with 13 bases in between. The DNA for the CDR3 is TGCAGTGCTAGTACCGGATCTCCCAACACCGGGGAGCTGTTTTTT. This codes for CSASTGSPNTGELFF.

Written as DNA, the CDR3 is TGTGCCAGCAGCTTAGGAAGGGGGCCTGAGCCCCAGCATTTT. Amino acids: CASSLGRGPEPQHF. The rearrangement uses TRBV7-2 and TRBJ1-5; TRBD1 aligns across 7 bases. CDR1 and CDR2 (germline): SGHTA, FQGNSA. Trimming cost V 1 base and J 8 bases; bases outside gene matches: 5. This CDR3 spans 14 amino acids.

At least ten counts were recorded for this clonotype. V and J are TRBV12-3 or TRBV12-4 and TRBJ2-2; possible D gene TRBD1, 5 bases. V lost 6 bases, J lost 8 bases, and 7 bases lay in between. The CDR3 is made up of 11 amino acids. The CDR3 here is CASRTGGELFF. The CDR3 DNA is TGTGCCAGCAGAACAGGAGGGGAGCTGTTTTTT.

The J gene is TRBJ2-5, the V gene TRBV7-9; D uncertain. Per germline, CDR1 SEHNR and CDR2 FQNEAQ (reference sequence). Trimming removed 3 bases from V and 4 bases from J, with 6 bases in between. The length of the CDR3 is 12 residues. The CDR3 sequence is CASSFEVETQYF. In DNA, the CDR3 is TGTGCCAGCAGCTTTGAGGTAGAGACCCAGTACTTC.

The genes are TRBV4-1 and TRBJ1-1, with D possibly matching TRBD1 (6 bases). CDR3 length equals 15 residues. Trimming stripped 5 bases from V and 0 bases from J, with 13 bases between. Germline V gene sequence: CDR1 MGHRA, CDR2 YSYEKL. CDR3 sequence: CASSDPGHLNTEAFF. In DNA form, the CDR3 reads TGCGCCAGCAGCGACCCGGGACACCTGAACACTGAAGCTTTCTTT.

The V and J genes are TRBV28 and TRBJ2-7; D not resolved. V dropped 6 bases and J dropped 3 bases, with 12 bases sitting between them. Germline lookup yields CDR1 MDHEN and CDR2 SYDVKM. This CDR3 has 13 amino acids. CDR3 nucleotide sequence: TGTGCCAGCAGATTCGGCGGTATCTACGAGCAGTACTTC. It encodes CASRFGGIYEQYF.

This clonotype was counted at least ten times. The chain uses TRBV19 and TRBJ1-1, with D possibly matching TRBD1 (5 bases). This CDR3 spans 17 amino acids. The V end lost 7 bases, the J end lost 1 base, and 22 bases lay between the germline ends. Germline V gene data show CDR1 as LNHDA and CDR2 as SQIVND (reference sequence). The CDR3 nucleotides are TGTGCCAGTACCCCCCTCCTGGCAGGGCAACGGAACACTGAAGCTTTCTTT. Translated, it gives CASTPLLAGQRNTEAFF.

The sample holds many counts of this clonotype. V gene TRBV10-3 combines with J gene TRBJ2-7; TRBD1 agrees at 7 bases. The CDR3 consists of 14 residues. Germline CDR1 ENHRY, CDR2 SYGVKD. Losses at the gene ends were 5 bases for V and 2 bases for J; bases not matched to a gene: 6. The CDR3 region has the DNA TGTGCCATCAGTCCAGGGGACAGCGCCTACGAGCAGTACTTC. Protein sequence: CAISPGDSAYEQYF.

This clonotype was observed at least ten times. The rearrangement uses TRBV7-6 and TRBJ2-3, with TRBD2 identical over 13 bases. This CDR3 is 16 amino acids long. The V segment lost 5 bases and the J segment 5 bases; nucleotides outside the gene matches: 7. The germline gives CDR1 SGHVS, CDR2 FNYEAQ. The CDR3 coding sequence is TGTGCCAGCAGCAGAGGGACTAGCGGGATTTTAGATACGCAGTATTTT. Its protein product is CASSRGTSGILDTQYF.